A single T cell receptor (beta chain) is shown here with its context. Its antigen remains unidentified. This sample was taken from a study of CD8+CD57+ T cells in acquired aplastic anemia. About the research overall: Sorted CD4+ and CD8+ cells yielded around 3.2 ug of DNA on average.

CDR3 size: 14 residues. Germline V gene data show CDR1 as MGHDK and CDR2 as SYGVNS. Trimming cost V 1 base and J 0 bases, with 7 bases left between them. Sequencing was done on patients that had shown CD8+CD57+ cell expansion by flow cytometry. Findings and limits, study-wide: Significance was not reached for CD8+ Simpson's diversity between patients and controls.

The use of genomic DNA as template underpinned the TCR beta VDJ and CDR3 profiling. MiXCR, run by TCRdb on the reads, gives a single entry per CDR3 protein. The data show about 120,000 distinct CDR3 sequences, roughly 55% seen once. The chain joins TRBV25-1 to TRBJ2-7; no clear D gene. Sequencing input: sorted CD4+, CD8+, or CD8+CD57+ T cells (not recorded which) from PBMCs. The source of this sequence is a human donor with aplastic anemia. The CDR3 spells CASSESGSSYEQYF. The CDR3 DNA reads TGTGCCAGCAGTGAATCTGGAAGCTCCTACGAGCAGTACTTC.